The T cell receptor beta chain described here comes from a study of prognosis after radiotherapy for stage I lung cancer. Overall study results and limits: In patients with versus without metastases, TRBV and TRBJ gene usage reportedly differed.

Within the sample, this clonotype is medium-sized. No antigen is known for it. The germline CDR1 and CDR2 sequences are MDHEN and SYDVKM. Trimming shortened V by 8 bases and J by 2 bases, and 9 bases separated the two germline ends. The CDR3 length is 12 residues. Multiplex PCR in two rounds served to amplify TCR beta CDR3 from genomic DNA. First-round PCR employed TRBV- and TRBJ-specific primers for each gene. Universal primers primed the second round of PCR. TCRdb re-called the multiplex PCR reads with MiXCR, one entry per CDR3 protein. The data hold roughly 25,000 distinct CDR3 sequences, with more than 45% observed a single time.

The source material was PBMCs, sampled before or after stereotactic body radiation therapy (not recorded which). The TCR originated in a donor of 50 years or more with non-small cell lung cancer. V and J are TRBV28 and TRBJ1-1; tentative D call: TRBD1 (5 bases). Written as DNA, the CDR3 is TGTGCCAGCTTCGACAGCAACACTGAAGCTTTCTTT. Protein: CASFDSNTEAFF. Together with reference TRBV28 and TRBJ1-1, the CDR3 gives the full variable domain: DVKVTQSSRYLVKRTGEKVFLECVQDMDHENMFWYRQDPGLGLRLIYFSYDVKMKEKGDIPEGYSVSREKKERFSLILESASTNQTSMYLCASFDSNTEAFFGQGTRLTVV.